This T cell receptor (beta chain) was captured in a study of blood T cell repertoires in COVID-19 (dated by TCRdb to the early 2020s). Broadly, across the study: Samples covering the acute and convalescent phases of COVID-19 were provided by collaborators in the United States, Italy and Spain. The prospective study material was composed of cDNA or gDNA derived from T cells, B-cell-depleted T cells, or PBMCs. Subjects who had been exposed to COVID-19, were actively infected with it, or had recovered from it provided the deeply sampled blood TCRbeta repertoires that made up the dataset. The repertoires were made available in a free public database intended to serve as a resource for research on the immune response to SARS-CoV-2. The samples were drawn from two sources: the first 160 participants of the ongoing ImmuneRACE study, and 1,200 or so subjects contributed by 6 global collaborators. A de-identified subject ID, COVID-19 status, age in years and sex were almost always included in the sample metadata. HLA class I and class II types, where available, came from metadata supplied by the sample provider rather than from assay-based typing.

General findings and caveats noted by the study authors: The amount of clinical and demographic metadata varied by source and participant and was provided uncurated.

Details on this clone: The antigen this receptor binds is unknown. No qualities accompany the bases; no much larger clone lies one base away.

Trimming costs V 8 bases and J 4 bases, and their ends lie 20 bases apart. The CDR3 goes from the cysteine to the phenylalanine over 16 residues. CDR3 DNA is the only sequence kept; it has 48 bases, read in frame from the first base. CDR1 SNHLY and CDR2 FYNNEI were looked up in the germline V gene. Participants in the prospective study were aged about 18 to 95 years, lived in under 30 United States geographic areas, and enrolled through a virtual design. Cohort assignment in the prospective study relied on participant-reported clinical history from a screening survey and a study questionnaire. Recovered participants in ImmuneRACE Cohort 3 were defined as having two consecutive negative NP/OP PCR tests, clearance from a healthcare professional, or resolution of symptoms. In the prospective study, whole blood, serum and a nasopharyngeal or oropharyngeal swab were collected from each participant by mobile phlebotomists. Participants in the prospective study had the option to provide additional blood draws and questionnaires over a roughly 2-month period. Before DNA extraction, prospective study blood samples were shipped either frozen or at room temperature.

TCRbeta CDR3 regions were amplified from genomic DNA by means of the immunoSEQ Assay, a bias-controlled multiplex PCR. As for the authors' bioinformatics: Within the assay, amplification of reference gene primers was used to estimate how many nucleated cells each sample contained. To quantify the absolute abundance of each unique TCRbeta CDR3 rearrangement, sequence reads were collapsed and filtered. For each sample, productive Simpson clonality was calculated as the square root of Simpson's diversity index across productive rearrangements. TCRdb took over this immuneACCESS table, retaining in-frame rearrangements with V and J assigned. Such tables are incomplete; in checked studies, under half of the missing clones stem from an unresolved V gene, and the remainder is unexplained. That table gives V, J and clone size, and the DNA gave D and trimming. Here the sample has 110,000 to 150,000 clones; about nine tenths occur a single time. Together, the top ten hold around 11% of the sample.

The chain is made from TRBV2 and TRBJ2-2; matching of 7 bases hints at TRBD2 as the D gene. Sample: PBMCs or T cells enriched from blood (not recorded which). The source of this sequence is a man aged 60-69 years who had recovered from COVID-19. The bases are TGTGCCAGCGAGGACAGTTTCGGGGGGACCACCGGGGAGCTGTTTTTT. This encodes CASEDSFGGTTGELFF.